This T cell receptor (beta chain) comes out of a study of cytomegalovirus exposure and HLA in healthy donors. Overall study findings and caveats: Association of a missense DCLRE1C variant with TCR beta V- and J-gene trimming was reported in a later analysis.

PCR was performed using 60 Vbeta and 13 Jbeta primers. Original analysis: In a later analysis, of tens of millions of unique beta chains, some 10 million appeared in at least two donors. Clones were read by immunoSEQ multiplex PCR, and TCRdb kept only the in-frame ones, dropping some. Clone size and the V and J calls come from that table; the DNA yielded D and trimming. The profile covers 150,000 or so clones, with 73% appearing a single time and approximately 1.8% taken by the ten largest. This clone has just a few counts. Its antigen is currently unknown. Germline V gene sequence: CDR1 KGHSH, CDR2 LQKENI. The CDR3 totals 13 residues. The V end lost 4 bases, the J end lost 8 bases, and 14 bases lay between the germline ends.

The rearrangement joins TRBV18 to TRBJ1-1; unclear D gene. Sample: PBMCs. This receptor was taken from a young woman in good health and CMV-seronegative. The CDR3 region has the DNA TGTGCCAGCTCACTCGAATCGTCAGTAGAAGCTTTCTTT. Protein product: CASSLESSVEAFF.